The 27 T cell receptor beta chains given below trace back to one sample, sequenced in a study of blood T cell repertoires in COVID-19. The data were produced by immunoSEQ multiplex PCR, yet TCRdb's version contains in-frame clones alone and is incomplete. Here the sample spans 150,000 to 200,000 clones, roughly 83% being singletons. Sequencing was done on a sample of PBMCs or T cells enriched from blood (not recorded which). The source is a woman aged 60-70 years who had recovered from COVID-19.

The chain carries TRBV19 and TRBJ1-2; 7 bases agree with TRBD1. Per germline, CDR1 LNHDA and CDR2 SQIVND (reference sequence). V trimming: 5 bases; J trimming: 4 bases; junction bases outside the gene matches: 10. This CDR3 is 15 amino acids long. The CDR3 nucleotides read TGTGCCAGTAGTCCCTTCGACAGGGCCGGCTATGGCTACACCTTC. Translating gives CASSPFDRAGYGYTF.

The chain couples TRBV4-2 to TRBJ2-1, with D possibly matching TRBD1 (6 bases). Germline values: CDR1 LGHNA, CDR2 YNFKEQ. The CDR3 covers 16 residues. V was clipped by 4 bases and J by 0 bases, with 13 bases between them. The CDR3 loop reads CASSLRTDSSYNEQFF. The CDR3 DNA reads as TGTGCCAGCAGCCTGCGGACAGATAGCTCCTACAATGAGCAGTTCTTC.

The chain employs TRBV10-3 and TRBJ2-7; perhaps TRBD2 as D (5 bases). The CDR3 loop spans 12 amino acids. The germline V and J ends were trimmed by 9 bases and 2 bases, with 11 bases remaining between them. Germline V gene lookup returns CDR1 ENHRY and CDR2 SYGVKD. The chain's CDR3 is CAITGGPYEQYF. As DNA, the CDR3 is TGTGCCATTACCGGAGGCCCCTACGAGCAGTACTTC.

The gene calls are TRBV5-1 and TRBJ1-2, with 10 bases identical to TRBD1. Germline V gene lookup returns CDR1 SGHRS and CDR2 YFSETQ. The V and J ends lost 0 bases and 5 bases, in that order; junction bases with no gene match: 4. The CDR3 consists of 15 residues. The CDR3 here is CASSLVGTGEYGYTF. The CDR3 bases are TGCGCCAGCAGCTTGGTCGGGACAGGGGAATATGGCTACACCTTC.

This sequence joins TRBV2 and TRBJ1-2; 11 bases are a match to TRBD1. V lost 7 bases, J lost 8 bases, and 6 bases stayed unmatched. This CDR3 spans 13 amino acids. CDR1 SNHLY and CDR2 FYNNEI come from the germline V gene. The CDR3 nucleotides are TGTGCCAGCATGCCGGGACAGGGGGTCGGCTACACCTTC. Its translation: CASMPGQGVGYTF.

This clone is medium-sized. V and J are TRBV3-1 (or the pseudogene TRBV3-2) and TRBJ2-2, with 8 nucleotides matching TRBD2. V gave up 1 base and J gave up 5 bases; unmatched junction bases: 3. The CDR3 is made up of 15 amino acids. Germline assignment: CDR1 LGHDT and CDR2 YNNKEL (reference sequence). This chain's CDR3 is CASSQGGLVTGELFF. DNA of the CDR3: TGTGCCAGCAGCCAAGGGGGACTAGTAACCGGGGAGCTGTTTTTT.

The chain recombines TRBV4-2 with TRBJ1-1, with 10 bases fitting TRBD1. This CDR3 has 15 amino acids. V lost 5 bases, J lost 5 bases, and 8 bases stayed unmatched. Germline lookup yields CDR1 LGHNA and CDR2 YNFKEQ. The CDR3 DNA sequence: TGTGCCAGCAGCTCAATCGGGACAGGGGCTACTGAAGCTTTCTTT. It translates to CASSSIGTGATEAFF.

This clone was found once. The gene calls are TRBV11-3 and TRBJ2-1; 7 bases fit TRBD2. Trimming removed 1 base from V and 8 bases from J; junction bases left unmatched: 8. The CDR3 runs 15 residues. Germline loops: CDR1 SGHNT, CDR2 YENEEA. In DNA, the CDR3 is TGTGCCAGCAGCTTAGGTGGCGGGAGTTTCGATGAGCAGTTCTTC. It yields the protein CASSLGGGSFDEQFF. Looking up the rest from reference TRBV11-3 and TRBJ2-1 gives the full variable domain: EAGVVQSPRYKIIEKKQPVAFWCNPISGHNTLYWYLQNLGQGPELLIRYENEEAVDDSQLPKDRFSAERLKGVDSTLKIQPAELGDSAVYLCASSLGGGSFDEQFFGPGTRLTVL.

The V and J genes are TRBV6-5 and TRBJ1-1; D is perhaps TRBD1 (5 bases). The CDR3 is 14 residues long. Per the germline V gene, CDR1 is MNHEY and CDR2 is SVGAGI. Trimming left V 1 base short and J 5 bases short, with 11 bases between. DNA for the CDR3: TGTGCCAGCAGTTACTTTGGGGGAGGGACTGAAGCTTTCTTT. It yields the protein CASSYFGGGTEAFF.

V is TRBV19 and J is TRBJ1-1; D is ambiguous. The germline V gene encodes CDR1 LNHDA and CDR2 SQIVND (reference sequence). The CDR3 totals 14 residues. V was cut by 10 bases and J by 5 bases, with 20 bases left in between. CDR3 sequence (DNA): TGTGCCACCCTCGACGGGTCCCGATGGACTGAAGCTTTCTTT. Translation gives CATLDGSRWTEAFF.

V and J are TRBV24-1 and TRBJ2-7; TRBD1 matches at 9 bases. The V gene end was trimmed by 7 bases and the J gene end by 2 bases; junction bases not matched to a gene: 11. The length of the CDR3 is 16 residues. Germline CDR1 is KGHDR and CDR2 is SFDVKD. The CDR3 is CATSFREDRGTYEQYF. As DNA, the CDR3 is TGTGCCACCAGCTTTAGAGAAGACAGGGGGACCTACGAGCAGTACTTC.

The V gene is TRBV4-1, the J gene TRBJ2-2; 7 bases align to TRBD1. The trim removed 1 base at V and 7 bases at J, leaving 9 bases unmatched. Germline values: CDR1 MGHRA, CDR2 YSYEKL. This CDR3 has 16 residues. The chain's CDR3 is CASSQVRGLRIGELFF. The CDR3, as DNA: TGCGCCAGCAGCCAAGTTAGGGGGCTTCGCATCGGGGAGCTGTTTTTT.

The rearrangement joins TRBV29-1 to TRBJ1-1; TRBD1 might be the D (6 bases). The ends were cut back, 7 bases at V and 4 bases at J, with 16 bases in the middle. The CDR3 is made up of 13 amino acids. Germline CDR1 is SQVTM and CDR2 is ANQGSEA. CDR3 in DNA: TGCAGCGCCGCCTCAAACAGGGCCACTGAAGCTTTCTTT. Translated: CSAASNRATEAFF.

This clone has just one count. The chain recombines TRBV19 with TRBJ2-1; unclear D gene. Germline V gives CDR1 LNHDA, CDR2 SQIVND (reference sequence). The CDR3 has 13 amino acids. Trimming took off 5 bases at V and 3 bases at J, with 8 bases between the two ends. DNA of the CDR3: TGTGCCAGTAGTCTAGTTATCTACAATGAGCAGTTCTTC. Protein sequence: CASSLVIYNEQFF.

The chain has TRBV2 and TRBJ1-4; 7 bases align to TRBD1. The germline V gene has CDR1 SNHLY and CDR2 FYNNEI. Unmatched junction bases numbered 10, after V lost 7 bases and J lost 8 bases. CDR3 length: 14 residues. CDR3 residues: CASTSGTVREKLFF. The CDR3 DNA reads TGTGCCAGCACCTCGGGGACAGTTAGGGAAAAACTGTTTTTT.

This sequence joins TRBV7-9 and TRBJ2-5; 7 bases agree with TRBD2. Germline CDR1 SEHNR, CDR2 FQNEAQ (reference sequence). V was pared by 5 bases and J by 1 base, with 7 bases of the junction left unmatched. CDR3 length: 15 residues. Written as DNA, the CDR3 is TGTGCCAGCAGCAAACGAGCGGGGCCCCAAGAGACCCAGTACTTC. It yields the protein CASSKRAGPQETQYF.

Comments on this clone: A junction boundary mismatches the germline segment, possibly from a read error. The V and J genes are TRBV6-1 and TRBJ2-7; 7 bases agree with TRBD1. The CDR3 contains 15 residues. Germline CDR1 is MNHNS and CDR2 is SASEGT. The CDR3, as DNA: TGTGCCAGCAGGGAAGGGACAGCGAGCTCCTACGAGCAGTACTTC. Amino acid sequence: CASREGTASSYEQYF.

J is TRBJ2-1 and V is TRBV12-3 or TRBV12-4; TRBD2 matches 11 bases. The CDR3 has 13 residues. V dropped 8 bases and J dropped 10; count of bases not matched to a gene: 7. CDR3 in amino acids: CASYTSGRGEQFF. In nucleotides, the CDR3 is TGTGCCAGCTACACTAGCGGGAGAGGAGAGCAGTTCTTC.

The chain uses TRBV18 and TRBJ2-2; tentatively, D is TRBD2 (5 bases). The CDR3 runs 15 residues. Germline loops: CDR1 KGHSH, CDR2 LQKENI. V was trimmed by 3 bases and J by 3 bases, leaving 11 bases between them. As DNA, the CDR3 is TGTGCCAGCTCACCGACGCGGGTGGACACCGGGGAGCTGTTTTTT. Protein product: CASSPTRVDTGELFF.

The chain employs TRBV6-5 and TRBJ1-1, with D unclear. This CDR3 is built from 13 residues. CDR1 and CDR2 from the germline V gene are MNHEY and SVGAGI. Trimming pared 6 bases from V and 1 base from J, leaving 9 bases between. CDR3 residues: CASRRVQNTEAFF. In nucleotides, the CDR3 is TGTGCCAGCAGGAGAGTCCAGAACACTGAAGCTTTCTTT.

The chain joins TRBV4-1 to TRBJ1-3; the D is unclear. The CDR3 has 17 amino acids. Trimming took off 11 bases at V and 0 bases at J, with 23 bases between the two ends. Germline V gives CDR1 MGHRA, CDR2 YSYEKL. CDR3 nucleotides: TGCGCCCGCCGCCGGCCGGGAGCTCAGAGCTCTGGAAACACCATATATTTT. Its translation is CARRRPGAQSSGNTIYF.

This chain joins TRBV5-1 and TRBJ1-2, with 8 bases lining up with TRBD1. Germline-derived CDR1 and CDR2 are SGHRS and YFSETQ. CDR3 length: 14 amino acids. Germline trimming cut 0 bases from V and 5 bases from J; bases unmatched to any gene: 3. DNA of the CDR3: TGCGCCAGCAGCTTGGAACAGGGGGTATATGGCTACACCTTC. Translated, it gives CASSLEQGVYGYTF.

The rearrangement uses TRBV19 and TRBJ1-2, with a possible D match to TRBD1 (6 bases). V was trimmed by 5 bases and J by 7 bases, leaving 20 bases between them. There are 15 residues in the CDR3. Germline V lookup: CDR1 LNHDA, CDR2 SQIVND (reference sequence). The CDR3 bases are TGTGCCAGTAGTCCGCGCCCACAGGGCGATTCTGGCTACACCTTC. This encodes CASSPRPQGDSGYTF.

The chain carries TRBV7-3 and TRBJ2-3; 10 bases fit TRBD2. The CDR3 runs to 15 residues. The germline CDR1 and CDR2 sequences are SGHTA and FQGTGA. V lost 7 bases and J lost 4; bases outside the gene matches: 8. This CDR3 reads CASTISGRVADTQYF. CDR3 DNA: TGTGCCAGCACCATAAGCGGGAGGGTAGCAGATACGCAGTATTTT.

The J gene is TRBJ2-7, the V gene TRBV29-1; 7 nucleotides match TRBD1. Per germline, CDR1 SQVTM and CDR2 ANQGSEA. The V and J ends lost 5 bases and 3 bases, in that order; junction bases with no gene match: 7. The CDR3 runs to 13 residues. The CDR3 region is CSVRQGLVYEQYF. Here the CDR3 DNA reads TGCAGCGTTCGACAGGGTTTAGTCTACGAGCAGTACTTC.

CDR3 nucleotide sequence: TGTGCCAGCAGCCCCCGGGACAGTTGGGGATCACCCCTCCACTTT. The encoded protein is CASSPRDSWGSPLHF. The chain links TRBV14 to TRBJ1-6; 7 nucleotides line up with TRBD1. Trimming at V came to 4 bases and at J to 10 bases, leaving 10 bases not matched to a gene. The length of the CDR3 is 15 residues. The V gene's germline CDR1 is SGHDN and CDR2 FVKESK.

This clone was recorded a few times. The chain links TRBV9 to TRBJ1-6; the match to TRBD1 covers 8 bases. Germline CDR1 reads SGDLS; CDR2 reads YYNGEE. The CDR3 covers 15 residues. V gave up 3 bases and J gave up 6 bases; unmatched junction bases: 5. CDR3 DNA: TGTGCCAGCAGCGACGCGACAGGGGTTAATTCACCCCTCCACTTT. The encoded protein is CASSDATGVNSPLHF.